The rows below give T cell receptor beta chains drawn from one sample of a study of blood T cell repertoires in COVID-19. Assay used: immunoSEQ multiplex PCR; TCRdb lists only in-frame clones, some missing. The table includes hundreds of thousands of clones, 88% detected once. The sequencing input was PBMCs or T cells enriched from blood (not recorded which). Receptors were obtained from a woman in her sixties or seventies in a cohort exposed to, infected with or recovered from COVID-19 (not recorded which). The CDR3 runs from the conserved cysteine through the conserved F or W. A D gene is named only where the DNA matches it firmly. The listing skips clone size in some rows; elsewhere it reads once, few, many or a size class.

V: TRBV6-1
size: .
D: TRBD2
J: TRBJ2-1
CDR3: CASSETSGSYNEQFF
DNA: TGTGCCAGCAGTGAAACTAGCGGGTCCTACAATGAGCAGTTCTTC

V: TRBV19
size: .
D: TRBD1
J: TRBJ1-5
CDR3: CASSFRDRSLNSNQPQHF
DNA: TGTGCCAGTAGCTTCCGGGACAGGTCTTTAAATAGCAATCAGCCCCAGCATTTT

V: TRBV4-2
size: .
D: TRBD1
J: TRBJ1-4
CDR3: CASSQVAGTGSSPNEKLFF
DNA: TGTGCCAGCAGCCAAGTTGCAGGGACAGGGTCTTCTCCTAATGAAAAACTGTTTTTT

V: TRBV4-1
size: .
D: TRBD1
J: TRBJ1-2
CDR3: CASSPGQGRLANYGYTF
DNA: TGCGCCAGCAGCCCGGGACAGGGGCGGTTAGCTAACTATGGCTACACCTTC

V: TRBV19
size: .
D: TRBD1
J: TRBJ1-5
CDR3: CASTDDRGSSNQPQHF
DNA: TGTGCCAGTACCGACGACAGGGGATCGAGCAATCAGCCCCAGCATTTT

V: TRBV7-9
size: .
D: .
J: TRBJ1-2
CDR3: CASSLGRQPVNYNYGYTF
DNA: TGTGCCAGCAGCTTAGGGCGACAGCCCGTAAACTATAACTATGGCTACACCTTC

V: TRBV15
size: .
D: TRBD2
J: TRBJ2-1
CDR3: CATSKLVGGRPYNEQFF
DNA: TGTGCCACCAGCAAACTGGTGGGAGGGCGCCCCTACAATGAGCAGTTCTTC

V: TRBV15
size: .
D: .
J: TRBJ1-5
CDR3: CATSRAGAGYSNQPQHF
DNA: TGTGCCACCAGCAGGGCAGGGGCGGGCTATAGCAATCAGCCCCAGCATTTT

V: TRBV9
size: .
D: TRBD2
J: TRBJ2-1
CDR3: CASSSTSGSYNEQFF
DNA: TGTGCCAGCAGCTCGACTAGCGGCTCCTACAATGAGCAGTTCTTC

V: TRBV9
size: once
D: TRBD2
J: TRBJ2-2
CDR3: CASSVDWTSGTGELFF
DNA: TGTGCCAGCAGCGTCGACTGGACTAGCGGGACCGGGGAGCTGTTTTTT

V: TRBV7-8
size: .
D: .
J: TRBJ1-5
CDR3: CASSRDRNQPQHF
DNA: TGTGCCAGCAGCCGCGACAGGAATCAGCCCCAGCATTTT

V: TRBV28
size: once
D: TRBD1
J: TRBJ1-2
CDR3: CASSLIGRDRPTF
DNA: TGTGCCAGCAGTTTAATAGGCCGGGACAGGCCCACCTTC

V: TRBV2
size: .
D: .
J: TRBJ2-2
CDR3: CASSVQIPNTGELFF
DNA: TGTGCCAGCAGTGTGCAGATACCGAACACCGGGGAGCTGTTTTTT

V: TRBV5-1
size: .
D: TRBD2
J: TRBJ2-7
CDR3: CASATGGLAGPGDEQYF
DNA: TGCGCCAGCGCTACTGGGGGGCTAGCGGGACCCGGGGACGAGCAGTACTTC

V: TRBV7-8
size: .
D: TRBD2
J: TRBJ2-3
CDR3: CASSFVVTSGSVDTQYF
DNA: TGTGCCAGCAGCTTTGTAGTTACTAGCGGGAGTGTGGATACGCAGTATTTT

V: TRBV30
size: .
D: .
J: TRBJ1-1
CDR3: CAWSDLPSTEAFF
DNA: TGTGCCTGGAGTGACCTCCCGAGCACTGAAGCTTTCTTT

V: TRBV20-1
size: .
D: .
J: TRBJ1-1
CDR3: CSARQGTEAFF
DNA: TGCAGTGCTAGACAGGGAACTGAAGCTTTCTTT

V: TRBV7-9
size: .
D: TRBD2
J: TRBJ2-5
CDR3: CASSPGLAGVETQYF
DNA: TGTGCCAGCAGCCCTGGACTAGCGGGAGTCGAGACCCAGTACTTC

V: TRBV3-1/TRBV3-2
size: .
D: .
J: TRBJ2-7
CDR3: CASSQARGHSPHF
DNA: TGTGCCAGCAGCCAAGCACGGGGACACTCTCCCCACTTC

V: TRBV6-5
size: .
D: TRBD1
J: TRBJ1-5
CDR3: CASRPPTGWHQPQHF
DNA: TGTGCCAGCAGACCACCGACAGGGTGGCATCAGCCCCAGCATTTT

V: TRBV15
size: .
D: TRBD2
J: TRBJ2-1
CDR3: CATSRVGGRANEQFF
DNA: TGTGCCACCAGCAGAGTGGGCGGGAGGGCCAATGAGCAGTTCTTC

V: TRBV9
size: .
D: .
J: TRBJ2-1
CDR3: CASSWRSPYNEQFF
DNA: TGTGCCAGCAGTTGGCGGAGCCCCTACAATGAGCAGTTCTTC

V: TRBV9
size: .
D: .
J: TRBJ2-5
CDR3: CASSPGSQETQYF
DNA: TGTGCCAGCAGCCCGGGGTCTCAAGAGACCCAGTACTTC

V: TRBV19
size: .
D: .
J: TRBJ2-1
CDR3: CASSTLGYNEQFF
DNA: TGTGCCAGTAGTACCCTCGGCTACAATGAGCAGTTCTTC

V: TRBV10-3
size: .
D: .
J: TRBJ2-1
CDR3: CAIRSGPYNEQFF
DNA: TGTGCCATCAGGAGCGGGCCCTACAATGAGCAGTTCTTC

V: TRBV27
size: .
D: .
J: TRBJ2-7
CDR3: CASSPYTGETYEQYF
DNA: TGTGCCAGCAGTCCCTATACAGGAGAAACCTACGAGCAGTACTTC

V: TRBV18
size: .
D: .
J: TRBJ1-4
CDR3: CASSPISGTTNEKLFF
DNA: TGTGCCAGCTCACCTATTTCAGGCACAACTAATGAAAAACTGTTTTTT

V: TRBV14
size: .
D: TRBD1
J: TRBJ2-2
CDR3: CASSQDRTGATGELFF
DNA: TGTGCCAGCAGCCAAGACCGGACAGGGGCAACCGGGGAGCTGTTTTTT

V: TRBV27
size: .
D: TRBD2
J: TRBJ2-7
CDR3: CASWSAGVYEQYF
DNA: TGTGCCAGCTGGTCAGCGGGAGTTTACGAGCAGTACTTC

V: TRBV5-1
size: .
D: TRBD2
J: TRBJ2-7
CDR3: CASSLKALAGPYEQYF
DNA: TGCGCCAGCAGCTTGAAGGCACTAGCGGGACCTTACGAGCAGTACTTC

V: TRBV2
size: few
D: .
J: TRBJ1-1
CDR3: CASTVSVLGRGTEAFF
DNA: TGTGCCAGCACCGTGTCGGTGTTGGGGCGTGGGACTGAAGCTTTCTTT

V: TRBV7-2
size: .
D: TRBD1
J: TRBJ1-5
CDR3: CASNDRGPPGPQHF
DNA: TGTGCCAGCAACGACAGGGGTCCCCCAGGGCCCCAGCATTTT